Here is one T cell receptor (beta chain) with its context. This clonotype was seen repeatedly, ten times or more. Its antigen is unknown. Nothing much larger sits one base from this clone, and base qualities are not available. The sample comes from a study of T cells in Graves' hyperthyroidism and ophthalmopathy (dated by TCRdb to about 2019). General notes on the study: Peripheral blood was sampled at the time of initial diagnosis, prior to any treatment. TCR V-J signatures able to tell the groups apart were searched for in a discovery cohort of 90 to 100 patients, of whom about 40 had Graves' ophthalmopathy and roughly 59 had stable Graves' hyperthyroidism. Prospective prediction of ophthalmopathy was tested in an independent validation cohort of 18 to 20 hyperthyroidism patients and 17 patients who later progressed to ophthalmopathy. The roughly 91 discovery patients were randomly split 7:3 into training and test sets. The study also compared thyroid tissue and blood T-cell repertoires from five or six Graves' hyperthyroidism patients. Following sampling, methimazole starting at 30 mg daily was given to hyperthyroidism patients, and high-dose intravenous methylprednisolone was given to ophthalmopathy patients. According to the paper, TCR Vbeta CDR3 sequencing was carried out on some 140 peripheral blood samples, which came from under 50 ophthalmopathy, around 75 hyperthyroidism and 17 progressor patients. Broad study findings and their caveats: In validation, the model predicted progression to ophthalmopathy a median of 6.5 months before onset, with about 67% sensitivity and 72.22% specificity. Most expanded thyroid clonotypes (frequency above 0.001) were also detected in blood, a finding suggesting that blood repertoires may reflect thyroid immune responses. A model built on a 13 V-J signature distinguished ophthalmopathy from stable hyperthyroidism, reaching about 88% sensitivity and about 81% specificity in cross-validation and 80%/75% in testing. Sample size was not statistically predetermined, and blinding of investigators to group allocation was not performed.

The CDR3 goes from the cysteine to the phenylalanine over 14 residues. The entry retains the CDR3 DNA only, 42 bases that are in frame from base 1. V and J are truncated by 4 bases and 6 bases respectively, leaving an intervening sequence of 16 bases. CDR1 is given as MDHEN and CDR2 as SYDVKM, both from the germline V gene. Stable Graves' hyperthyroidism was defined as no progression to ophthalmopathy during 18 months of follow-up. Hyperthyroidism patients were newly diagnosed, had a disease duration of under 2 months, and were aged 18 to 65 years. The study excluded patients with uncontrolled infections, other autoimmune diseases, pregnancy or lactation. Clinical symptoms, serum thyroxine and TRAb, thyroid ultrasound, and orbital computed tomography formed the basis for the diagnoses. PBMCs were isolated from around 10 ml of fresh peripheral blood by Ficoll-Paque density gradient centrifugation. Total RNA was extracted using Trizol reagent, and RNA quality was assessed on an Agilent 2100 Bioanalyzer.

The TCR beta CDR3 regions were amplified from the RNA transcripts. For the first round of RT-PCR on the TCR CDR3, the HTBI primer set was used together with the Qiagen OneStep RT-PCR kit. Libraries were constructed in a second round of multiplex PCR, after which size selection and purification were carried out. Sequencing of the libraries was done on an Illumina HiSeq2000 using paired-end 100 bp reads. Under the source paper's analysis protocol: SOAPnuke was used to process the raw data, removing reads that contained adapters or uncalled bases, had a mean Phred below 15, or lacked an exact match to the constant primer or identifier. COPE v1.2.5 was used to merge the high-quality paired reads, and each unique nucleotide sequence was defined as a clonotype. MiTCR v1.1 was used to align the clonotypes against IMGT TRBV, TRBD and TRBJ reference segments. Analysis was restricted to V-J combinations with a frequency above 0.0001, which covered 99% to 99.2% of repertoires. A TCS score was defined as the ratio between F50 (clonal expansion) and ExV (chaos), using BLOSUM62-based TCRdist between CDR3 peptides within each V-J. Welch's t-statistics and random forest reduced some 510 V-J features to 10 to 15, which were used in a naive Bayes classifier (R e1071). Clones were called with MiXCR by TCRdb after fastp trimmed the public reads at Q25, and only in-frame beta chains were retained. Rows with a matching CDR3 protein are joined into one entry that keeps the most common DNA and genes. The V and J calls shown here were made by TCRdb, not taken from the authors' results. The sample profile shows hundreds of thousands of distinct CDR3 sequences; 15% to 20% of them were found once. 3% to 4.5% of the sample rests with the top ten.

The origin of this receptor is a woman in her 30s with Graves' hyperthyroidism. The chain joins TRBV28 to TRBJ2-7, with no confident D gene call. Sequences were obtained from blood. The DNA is TGTGCCAGCAGTTCACATAATGGTATCCTCGAGCAGTACTTC. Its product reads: CASSSHNGILEQYF.